Presented here are 27 T cell receptor beta chains from one specimen sequenced in a study of CD8+CD57+ T cells in acquired aplastic anemia (dated by TCRdb to 2016 to 2019). Sequenced on an Illumina HiSeq 2000. TCR beta VDJ combination and CDR3 sequence profiling used genomic DNA as the template. The public sequencing data were trimmed at Q25 with fastp and processed into clonotypes with MiXCR by TCRdb, which kept only in-frame beta chains. Every entry covers one CDR3 protein and lists the most common genes and DNA from its rows. The table for this sample lists 250,000 to 350,000 distinct CDR3 sequences; under 65% of them were counted only once. The biggest ten clones account for under 1.5% of the sample. Expansion of CD8+CD57+ cells had been shown by flow cytometry in the patients chosen for sequencing. The sequencing sample was made of sorted CD4+, CD8+, or CD8+CD57+ T cells (not recorded which) from PBMCs. All receptors come from a human donor with aplastic anemia.

The chain couples TRBV19 to TRBJ1-6; D perhaps matches TRBD1 (5 bases). CDR3 length: 15 residues. The germline V gene encodes CDR1 LNHDA and CDR2 SQIVND (reference sequence). Trimming stripped 4 bases from V and 0 bases from J, with 7 bases between. Here the CDR3 reads CASSTGSSYNSPLHF. CDR3 coding DNA: TGTGCCAGTAGTACAGGGAGCTCCTATAATTCACCCCTCCACTTT.

This clonotype turned up a few times. The chain links TRBV7-6 to TRBJ2-5, with 10 bases matching TRBD1. V dropped 4 bases and J dropped 5; count of bases not matched to a gene: 7. This CDR3 contains 15 residues. Germline V gene lookup returns CDR1 SGHVS and CDR2 FNYEAQ. CDR3 bases: TGTGCCAGCAGCTCCGGGACAGGGGAAGGGGAGACCCAGTACTTC. Translating gives CASSSGTGEGETQYF.

On this clonotype: A read error is possible here, since a much larger clone lies one base away. J is TRBJ2-2 and V is TRBV5-1; D is perhaps TRBD1 (6 bases). The CDR3 totals 17 residues. Germline values: CDR1 SGHRS, CDR2 YFSETQ. The CDR3 reads CASSLGVSPRDTGDLFF. The CDR3 nucleotides read TGCGCCAGCAGCTTGGGCGTCAGCCCGAGGGACACCGGGGATCTGTTTTTT.

This clonotype was counted a few times. This chain uses TRBV15 with TRBJ1-1; 7 bases map to TRBD1. The CDR3 length is 14 residues. The junction had 6 bases not matched to a gene; V was cut back by 5 bases and J by 3 bases. The germline CDR1 and CDR2 sequences are LNHNV and YYDKDF (reference sequence). CDR3 nucleotide sequence: TGTGCCACCAGCGTCTCCGGGACAGACACTGAAGCTTTCTTT. Protein: CATSVSGTDTEAFF.

The chain links TRBV6-1 to TRBJ2-7; 7 bases line up with TRBD2. With 7 bases clipped from V and 0 bases from J, the junction kept 15 bases outside the gene matches. The CDR3 runs 17 residues. The germline gives CDR1 MNHNS, CDR2 SASEGT. The CDR3 here is CASTTPSRGGSSYEQYF. The CDR3 DNA reads as TGTGCCAGCACTACACCTTCGAGGGGAGGGAGCTCCTACGAGCAGTACTTC.

This clonotype was found many times. The gene calls are TRBV12-3 or TRBV12-4 and TRBJ2-1; 11 bases are shared with TRBD2. CDR3 length: 14 amino acids. The J segment lost 6 bases and the V segment lost 6 bases, leaving 4 bases of the junction unmatched. The CDR3: CASRLAGVRNEQFF. CDR3 nucleotide sequence: TGTGCCAGCAGACTAGCGGGAGTACGCAATGAGCAGTTCTTC.

This clonotype was counted a few times. The rearrangement uses TRBV7-9 and TRBJ1-2; D possibly corresponds to TRBD1 (6 bases). The CDR3 consists of 15 residues. Trimming shortened V by 3 bases and J by 4 bases, and 15 bases separated the two germline ends. The V gene's germline CDR1 is SEHNR and CDR2 FQNEAQ (reference sequence). The CDR3 nucleotides read TGTGCCAGCAGCTTGCCAACAGGGCTGACCTATGGCTACACCTTC. This codes for CASSLPTGLTYGYTF.

This clonotype was detected many times. V gene TRBV6-1 combines with J gene TRBJ1-5; 7 bases align to TRBD1. The germline CDR1 and CDR2 sequences are MNHNS and SASEGT. Trimming took 4 bases from V and 7 from J; bases not matched to a gene: 10. The CDR3 contains 15 residues. The CDR3 spells CASSGSGGLGQPQHF. CDR3 coding DNA: TGTGCCAGCAGTGGATCAGGGGGTCTGGGACAGCCCCAGCATTTT.

The J gene is TRBJ2-5, the V gene TRBV2; TRBD1 might be the D (6 bases). With 9 bases removed from V and 9 bases from J, the gap between germline ends came to 26 bases. Per the germline V gene, CDR1 is SNHLY and CDR2 is FYNNEI. The CDR3 covers 15 residues. The CDR3 region has the DNA TGTGCCAGTTTTAGCCTTAGCTGGGGGCGACAGTCCCAGTACTTC. Translating it yields CASFSLSWGRQSQYF.

This clonotype was picked up many times. The V call is TRBV9, the J call TRBJ1-2, with a tentative D call TRBD1 (6 bases). The germline V gene has CDR1 SGDLS and CDR2 YYNGEE. This CDR3 is built from 16 residues. The ends were cut back, 3 bases at V and 3 bases at J, with 18 bases in the middle. The CDR3 region is CASSAYDHSGDYGYTF. The CDR3 nucleotides are TGTGCCAGCAGCGCTTACGACCACTCAGGGGACTATGGCTACACCTTC.

On this clonotype itself: One end of the junction does not line up with germline, which may come from a read error. This sequence joins TRBV2 and TRBJ2-3, with a weak D call TRBD1 (5 bases). Germline V lookup: CDR1 SNHLY, CDR2 FYNNEI. This CDR3 region has 15 residues. The chain's CDR3 is CASSAVSWGTGTQYF. In DNA form, the CDR3 reads TGTGCCAGCAGTGCTGTATCCTGGGGCACAGGTACGCAGTATTTT.

This clonotype was picked up many times. The J gene is TRBJ2-7, the V gene TRBV5-1; TRBD1 agrees at 7 bases. The CDR3 has 12 amino acids. Germline CDR1 SGHRS, CDR2 YFSETQ. The V gene end was trimmed by 3 bases and the J gene end by 6 bases; junction bases not matched to a gene: 3. The chain's CDR3 is CASSSDRAEQYF. The CDR3 DNA reads TGCGCCAGCAGCTCCGACAGGGCCGAGCAGTACTTC.

The chain joins TRBV7-2 to TRBJ1-3; D gene unclear. Germline assignment: CDR1 SGHTA and CDR2 FQGNSA. V was clipped by 5 bases and J by 2 bases, with 7 bases between them. The CDR3 runs 13 residues. CDR3 nucleotide sequence: TGTGCCAGCAGCGGCGAGGCTGGAAACACCATATATTTT. This codes for CASSGEAGNTIYF. The entire variable domain, with the rest obtained from reference TRBV7-2 and TRBJ1-3, is as follows: GAGVSQSPSNKVTEKGKDVELRCDPISGHTALYWYRQSLGQGLEFLIYFQGNSAPDKSGLPSDRFSAERTGGSVSTLTIQRTQQEDSAVYLCASSGEAGNTIYFGEGSWLTVV.

This clonotype was found a few times. The chain uses TRBV24-1 and TRBJ2-5, with 7 bases matching TRBD2. V gave up 1 base and J gave up 5 bases; unmatched junction bases: 6. Germline CDR1 and CDR2: KGHDR and SFDVKD. The CDR3 spans 15 residues. The CDR3 DNA is TGTGCCACCAGTGATTTAAACAGCGGGACGGAGACCCAGTACTTC. Translating it yields CATSDLNSGTETQYF.

V usage is TRBV7-2 and J usage is TRBJ2-7; 12 nucleotides match TRBD2. This CDR3 has 14 residues. Germline values: CDR1 SGHTA, CDR2 FQGNSA. Unmatched junction bases numbered 5, after V lost 5 bases and J lost 6 bases. CDR3 nucleotides: TGTGCCAGCAGCCCAGGACTAGCGGGAATCGAGCAGTACTTC. Its translation: CASSPGLAGIEQYF.

The chain joins TRBV5-4 to TRBJ1-1; a weak D match, TRBD1 (5 bases). The CDR3 runs to 14 residues. Between the trimmed V and J ends, which lost 1 base and 0 bases, there was a span of 7 bases. Germline values: CDR1 SGHNT, CDR2 YYREEE (reference sequence). CDR3 region: CASSLWGLNTEAFF. CDR3 nucleotides: TGTGCCAGCAGCTTGTGGGGCCTGAACACTGAAGCTTTCTTT.

This clonotype was picked up a small number of times. Relative to the germline gene, one junction end is altered; a read error may explain this. CDR3 residues: CASSPGTVYGYTF. As DNA, the CDR3 is TGTGCCAGTAGCCCCGGGACGGTCTATGGTTACACCTTC. The rearrangement joins TRBV19 to TRBJ1-2; tentative D call: TRBD1 (5 bases). Germline V gene data show CDR1 as LNHDA and CDR2 as SQIVND (reference sequence). The CDR3 sequence is 13 residues long.

The gene calls are TRBV11-3 and TRBJ2-7; weak D call: TRBD2 (5 bases). The CDR3 has 16 amino acids. V was pared by 5 bases and J by 3 bases, with 20 bases between. Germline-derived CDR1 and CDR2 are SGHNT and YENEEA. This chain's CDR3 is CASSAHAGRGFYEQYF. The CDR3 nucleotides read TGTGCCAGCAGCGCGCACGCGGGTCGCGGTTTCTACGAGCAGTACTTC.

CDR3 amino acids: CASRPGTGKSSYEQYF. The CDR3 DNA sequence: TGCGCCAGCAGGCCCGGGACAGGGAAGAGCTCCTACGAGCAGTACTTC. The chain is built from TRBV5-1 and TRBJ2-7, with 9 nucleotides matching TRBD1. This CDR3 has 16 residues. Germline CDR1 SGHRS, CDR2 YFSETQ. The V segment lost 5 bases and the J segment 0 bases; nucleotides outside the gene matches: 9.

This clonotype was found many times. V usage is TRBV7-9 and J usage is TRBJ1-4; D may be TRBD1 (6 bases). CDR3 length: 17 residues. V shed 5 bases and J shed 7 bases, with 23 bases lying between them. Germline CDR1 reads SEHNR; CDR2 reads FQNEAQ (reference sequence). CDR3 region: CASSRDHPGTRIEKLFF. The DNA of the CDR3 is TGTGCCAGCAGCCGAGACCACCCCGGGACAAGAATTGAAAAACTGTTTTTT.

This clonotype has a handful of counts. The chain has TRBV6-1 and TRBJ2-1, with a possible D match to TRBD2 (6 bases). Trimming left V 10 bases short and J 6 bases short, with 22 bases between. This CDR3 spans 15 amino acids. Germline loops: CDR1 MNHNS, CDR2 SASEGT. The CDR3 loop is CAIPLRDSQFNEQFF. CDR3 coding DNA: TGTGCCATCCCCCTCCGGGACTCCCAATTCAATGAGCAGTTCTTC.

The V gene is TRBV13, the J gene TRBJ2-7; D is unclear. The length of the CDR3 is 12 residues. Germline-derived CDR1 and CDR2 are PRHDT and FYEKMQ (reference sequence). The V and J ends lost 4 bases and 5 bases respectively, with 9 bases between them. CDR3 DNA: TGTGCCAGCAGCTCCCCAAGGAACGAGCAGTACTTC. This encodes CASSSPRNEQYF.

This clonotype was counted ten times or more. The chain has TRBV9 and TRBJ2-2; 10 nucleotides agree with TRBD1. Unmatched junction bases numbered 4, after V lost 2 bases and J lost 3 bases. Germline CDR1 SGDLS, CDR2 YYNGEE. The CDR3 consists of 16 residues. As DNA, the CDR3 is TGTGCCAGCAGCGTTTTAGGACAGGGGGACACCGGGGAGCTGTTTTTT. Its translation is CASSVLGQGDTGELFF.

This clonotype occurred many times. Being one base from a much bigger clone, this may be a read error. Written as DNA, the CDR3 is TGCGCCAGCAGTGAGCCCTCGAGGGGGGTCGGAGAGACCCAGTGCTTC. The encoded protein is CASSEPSRGVGETQCF. This sequence joins TRBV10-2 and TRBJ2-5; the D gene could be TRBD1 or TRBD2 (6 bases each). This CDR3 region has 16 residues. The V gene's germline CDR1 is WSHSY and CDR2 SAAADI.

The V call is TRBV5-1, the J call TRBJ1-4; 9 positions match TRBD1. V was clipped by 3 bases and J by 8 bases; unmatched bases: 5. Germline assignment: CDR1 SGHRS and CDR2 YFSETQ. The CDR3 runs to 14 residues. This chain's CDR3 is CASSSNRGQEKLFF. The DNA for the CDR3 is TGCGCCAGCAGCTCGAACAGGGGGCAGGAAAAACTGTTTTTT. The whole variable domain, remainder taken from reference TRBV5-1 and TRBJ1-4, is KAGVTQTPRYLIKTRGQQVTLSCSPISGHRSVSWYQQTPGQGLQFLFEYFSETQRNKGNFPGRFSGRQFSNSRSEMNVSTLELGDSALYLCASSSNRGQEKLFFGSGTQLSVL.

The chain joins TRBV7-3 to TRBJ2-2, with D hard to call. Trimming removed 5 bases from V and 0 bases from J, with 4 bases in between. The CDR3 covers 13 residues. Germline CDR1 SGHTA, CDR2 FQGTGA. This CDR3 reads CASSTANTGELFF. The CDR3 DNA follows: TGTGCCAGCAGCACCGCGAACACCGGGGAGCTGTTTTTT.

The sample holds many counts of this clonotype. This chain joins TRBV3-1 and TRBJ1-5; D is ambiguous. Germline assignment: CDR1 LGHDT and CDR2 YNNKEL (reference sequence). V lost 0 bases, J lost 5 bases, and 11 bases lay in between. This CDR3 spans 15 amino acids. In DNA form, the CDR3 reads TGTGCCAGCAGCCAAGAGTTTTATGAAGATCAGCCCCAGCATTTT. It translates to CASSQEFYEDQPQHF.